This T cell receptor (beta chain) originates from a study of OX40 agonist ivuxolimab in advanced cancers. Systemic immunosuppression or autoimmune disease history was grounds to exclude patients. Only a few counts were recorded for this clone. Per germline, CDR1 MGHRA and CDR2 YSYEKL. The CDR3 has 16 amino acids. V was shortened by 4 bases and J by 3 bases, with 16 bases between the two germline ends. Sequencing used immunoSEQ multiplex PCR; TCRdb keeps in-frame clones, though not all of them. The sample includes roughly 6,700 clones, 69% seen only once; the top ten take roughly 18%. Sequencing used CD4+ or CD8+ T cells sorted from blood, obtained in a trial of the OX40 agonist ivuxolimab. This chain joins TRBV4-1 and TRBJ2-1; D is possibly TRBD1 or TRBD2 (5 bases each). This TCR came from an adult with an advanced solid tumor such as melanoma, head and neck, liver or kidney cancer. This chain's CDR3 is CASSPSGRDGYNEQFF. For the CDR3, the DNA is TGCGCCAGCAGCCCCAGCGGCCGGGACGGCTACAATGAGCAGTTCTTC.